This TCR beta chain was sequenced in a study of cytomegalovirus exposure and HLA in healthy donors. With 60 Vbeta and 13 Jbeta primers, the PCR was carried out. The table came from immunoSEQ multiplex PCR; TCRdb's copy has only in-frame clones and leaves some out. Of around 110,000 clones detected, 65% to 85% appear once; the ten largest clones hold around 2.7%. Trimming at V came to 4 bases and at J to 10 bases, leaving 21 bases not matched to a gene. The germline gives CDR1 LGHNA, CDR2 YNFKEQ. This CDR3 is 18 amino acids long. The rearrangement joins TRBV4-2 to TRBJ2-1; TRBD2 matches at 8 bases. Sequenced sample: PBMCs. This TCR derives from a male donor in good health and CMV-seropositive. CDR3 sequence: CASSPRSPGAGGSGEQFF. The DNA for the CDR3 is TGTGCCAGCAGCCCCCGGAGCCCTGGGGCGGGGGGCTCAGGGGAGCAGTTCTTC.